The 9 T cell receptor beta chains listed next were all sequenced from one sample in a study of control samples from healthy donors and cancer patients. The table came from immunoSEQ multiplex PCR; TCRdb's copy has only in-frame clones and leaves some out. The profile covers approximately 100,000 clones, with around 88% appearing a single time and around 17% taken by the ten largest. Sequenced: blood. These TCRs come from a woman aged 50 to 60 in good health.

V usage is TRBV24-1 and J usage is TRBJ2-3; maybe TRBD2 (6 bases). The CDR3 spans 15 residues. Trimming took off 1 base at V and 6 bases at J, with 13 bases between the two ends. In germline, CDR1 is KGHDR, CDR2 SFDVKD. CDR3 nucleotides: TGTGCCACCAGTGATTTACCGGGAGTCGGGGATACGCAGTATTTT. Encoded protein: CATSDLPGVGDTQYF.

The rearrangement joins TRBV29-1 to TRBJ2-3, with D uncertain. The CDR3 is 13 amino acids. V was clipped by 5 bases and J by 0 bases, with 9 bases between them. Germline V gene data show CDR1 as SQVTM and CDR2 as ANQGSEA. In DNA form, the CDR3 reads TGCAGCGTTCGTCCCAGAAGCACAGATACGCAGTATTTT. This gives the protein CSVRPRSTDTQYF.

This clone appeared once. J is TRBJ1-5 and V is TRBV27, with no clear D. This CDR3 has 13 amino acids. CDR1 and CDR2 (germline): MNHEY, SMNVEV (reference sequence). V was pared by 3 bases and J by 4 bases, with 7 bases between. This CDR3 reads CASSFASNQPQHF. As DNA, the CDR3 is TGTGCCAGCAGTTTCGCGTCTAATCAGCCCCAGCATTTT.

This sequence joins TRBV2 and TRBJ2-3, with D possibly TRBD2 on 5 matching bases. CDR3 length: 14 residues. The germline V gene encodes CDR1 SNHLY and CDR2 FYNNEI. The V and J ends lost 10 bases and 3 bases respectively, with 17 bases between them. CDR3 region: CANELGRVTDTQYF. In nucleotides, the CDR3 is TGTGCCAACGAACTAGGGCGGGTGACAGATACGCAGTATTTT.

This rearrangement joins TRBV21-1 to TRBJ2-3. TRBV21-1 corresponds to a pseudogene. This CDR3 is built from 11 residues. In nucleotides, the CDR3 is TGTGCCAGCAGCAAATGTGATACGCAGTATTTT. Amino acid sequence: CASSKCDTQYF.

The CDR3 DNA reads as TGTGCCAGTAGCGCTCGGACGGATAATGAAAAACTGTTTTTT. It yields the protein CASSARTDNEKLFF. The chain has TRBV19 and TRBJ1-4; D unresolved. CDR3 length equals 14 residues. The V end lost 6 bases, the J end lost 4 bases, and 12 bases lay between the germline ends. From germline, CDR1 is LNHDA and CDR2 SQIVND (reference sequence). The full variable domain, rest sourced from reference TRBV19 and TRBJ1-4, is DGGITQSPKYLFRKEGQNVTLSCEQNLNHDAMYWYRQDPGQGLRLIYYSQIVNDFQKGDIAEGYSVSREKKESFPLTVTSAQKNPTAFYLCASSARTDNEKLFFGSGTQLSVL.

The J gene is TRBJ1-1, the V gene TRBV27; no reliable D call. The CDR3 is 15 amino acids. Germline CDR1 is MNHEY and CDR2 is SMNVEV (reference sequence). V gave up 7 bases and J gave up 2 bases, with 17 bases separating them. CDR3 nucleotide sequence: TGTGCCAGCACCCCAACCCAGCAACCCAACACTGAAGCTTTCTTT. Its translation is CASTPTQQPNTEAFF.

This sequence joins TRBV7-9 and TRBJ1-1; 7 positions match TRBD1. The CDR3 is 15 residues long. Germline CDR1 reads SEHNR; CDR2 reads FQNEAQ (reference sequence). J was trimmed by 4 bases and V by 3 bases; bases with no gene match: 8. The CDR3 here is CASSFNSGGSTEAFF. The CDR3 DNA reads TGTGCCAGCAGCTTTAATTCAGGGGGTTCCACTGAAGCTTTCTTT.

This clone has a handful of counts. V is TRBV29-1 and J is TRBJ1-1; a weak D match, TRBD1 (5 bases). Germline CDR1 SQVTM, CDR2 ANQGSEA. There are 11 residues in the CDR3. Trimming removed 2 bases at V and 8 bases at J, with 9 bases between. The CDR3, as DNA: TGCAGCGTTGAATACGCAGGGGAAGCTTTCTTT. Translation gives CSVEYAGEAFF.